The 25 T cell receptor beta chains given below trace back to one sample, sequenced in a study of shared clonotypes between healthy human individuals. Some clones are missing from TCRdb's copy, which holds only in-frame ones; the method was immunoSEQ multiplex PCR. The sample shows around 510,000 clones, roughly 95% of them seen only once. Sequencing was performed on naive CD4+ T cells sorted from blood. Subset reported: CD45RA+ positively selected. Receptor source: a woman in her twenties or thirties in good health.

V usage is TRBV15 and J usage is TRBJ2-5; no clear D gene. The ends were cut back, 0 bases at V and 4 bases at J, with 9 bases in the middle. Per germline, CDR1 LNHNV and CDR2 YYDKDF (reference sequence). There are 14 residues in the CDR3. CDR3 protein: CATSRDPGRETQYF. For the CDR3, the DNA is TGTGCCACCAGCAGAGATCCGGGTAGAGAGACCCAGTACTTC.

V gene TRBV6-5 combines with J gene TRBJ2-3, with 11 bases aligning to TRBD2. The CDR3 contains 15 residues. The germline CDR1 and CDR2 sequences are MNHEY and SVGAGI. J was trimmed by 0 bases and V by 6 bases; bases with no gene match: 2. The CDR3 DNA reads TGTGCCAGCAGACTAGCGGGAGTGAGCACAGATACGCAGTATTTT. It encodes CASRLAGVSTDTQYF.

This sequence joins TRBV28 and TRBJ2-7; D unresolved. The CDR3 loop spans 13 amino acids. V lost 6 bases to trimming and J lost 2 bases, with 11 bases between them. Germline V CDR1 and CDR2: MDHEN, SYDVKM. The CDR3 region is CASRIPGPYEQYF. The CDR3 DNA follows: TGTGCCAGCAGAATCCCGGGCCCCTACGAGCAGTACTTC.

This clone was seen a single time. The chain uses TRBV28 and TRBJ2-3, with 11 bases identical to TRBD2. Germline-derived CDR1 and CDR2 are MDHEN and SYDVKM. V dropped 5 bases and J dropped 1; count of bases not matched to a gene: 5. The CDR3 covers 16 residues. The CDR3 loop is CASSTAGLAGTDTQYF. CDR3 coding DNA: TGTGCCAGCAGTACCGCGGGACTAGCGGGCACAGATACGCAGTATTTT.

This chain's CDR3 is CASRSRTPIMGYTF. The CDR3 coding sequence is TGTGCCAGCAGGTCCCGTACTCCTATCATGGGCTACACCTTC. The rearrangement links TRBV6-6 to TRBJ1-2; D ambiguous. Trimming stripped 6 bases from V and 8 bases from J, with 19 bases between. The CDR3 totals 14 residues. Germline V lookup: CDR1 MNHNY, CDR2 SVGAGI (reference sequence).

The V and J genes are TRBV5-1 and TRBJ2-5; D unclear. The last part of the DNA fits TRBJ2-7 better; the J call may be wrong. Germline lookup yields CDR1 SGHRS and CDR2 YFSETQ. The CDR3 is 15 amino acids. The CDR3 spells CASSVIESNSYEQYF. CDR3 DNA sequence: TGCGCCAGCAGCGTCATTGAATCCAACTCCTACGAGCAGTACTTC.

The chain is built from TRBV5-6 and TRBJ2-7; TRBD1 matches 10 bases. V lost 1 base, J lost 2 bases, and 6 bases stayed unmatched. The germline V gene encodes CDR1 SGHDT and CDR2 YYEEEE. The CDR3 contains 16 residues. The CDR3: CASSLTLGQGAYEQYF. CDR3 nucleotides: TGTGCCAGCAGCTTGACCCTCGGACAGGGGGCCTACGAGCAGTACTTC.

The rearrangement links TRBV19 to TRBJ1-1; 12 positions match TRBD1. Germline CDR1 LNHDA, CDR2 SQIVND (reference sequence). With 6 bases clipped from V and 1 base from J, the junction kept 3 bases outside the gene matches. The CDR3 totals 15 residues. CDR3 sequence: CASRGTGGRNTEAFF. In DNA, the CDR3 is TGTGCCAGTAGGGGGACAGGGGGCCGGAACACTGAAGCTTTCTTT.

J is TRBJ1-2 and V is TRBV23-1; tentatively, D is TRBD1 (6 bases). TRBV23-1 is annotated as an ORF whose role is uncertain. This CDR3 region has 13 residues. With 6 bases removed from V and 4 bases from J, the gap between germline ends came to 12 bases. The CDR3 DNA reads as TGCGCCAGCAGCCAACAGGGCTCCTATGGCTACACCTTC. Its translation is CASSQQGSYGYTF.

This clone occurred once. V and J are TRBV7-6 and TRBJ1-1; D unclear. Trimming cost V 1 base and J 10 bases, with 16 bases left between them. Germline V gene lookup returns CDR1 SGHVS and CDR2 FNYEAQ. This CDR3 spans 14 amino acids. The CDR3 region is CASSLGVDGLLAFF. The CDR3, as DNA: TGTGCCAGCAGCTTAGGGGTGGACGGCCTATTAGCTTTCTTT.

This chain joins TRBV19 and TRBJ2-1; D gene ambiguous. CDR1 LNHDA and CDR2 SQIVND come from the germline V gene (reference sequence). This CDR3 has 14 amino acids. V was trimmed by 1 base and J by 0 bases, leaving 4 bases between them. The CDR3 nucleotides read TGTGCCAGTAGTATAGGGGACTCCTACAATGAGCAGTTCTTC. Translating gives CASSIGDSYNEQFF.

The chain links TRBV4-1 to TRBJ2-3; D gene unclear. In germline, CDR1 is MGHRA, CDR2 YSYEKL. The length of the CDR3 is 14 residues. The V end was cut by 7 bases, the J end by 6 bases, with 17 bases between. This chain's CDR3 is CASKSPEMGDTQYF. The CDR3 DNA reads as TGCGCCAGCAAATCGCCGGAGATGGGGGATACGCAGTATTTT.

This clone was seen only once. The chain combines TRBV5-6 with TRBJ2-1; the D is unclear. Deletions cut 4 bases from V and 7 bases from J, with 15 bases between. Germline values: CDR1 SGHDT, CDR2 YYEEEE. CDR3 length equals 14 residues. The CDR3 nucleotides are TGTGCCAGCAGCCCCACGGTGCGTCTAAATGAGCAGTTCTTC. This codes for CASSPTVRLNEQFF.

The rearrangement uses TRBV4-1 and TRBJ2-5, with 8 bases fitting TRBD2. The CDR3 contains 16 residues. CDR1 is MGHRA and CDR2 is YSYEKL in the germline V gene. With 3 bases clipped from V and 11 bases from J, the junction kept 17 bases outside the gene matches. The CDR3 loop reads CASSQKRPRLAREQYF. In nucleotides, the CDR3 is TGCGCCAGCAGCCAGAAGAGACCGAGACTAGCGAGAGAGCAGTACTTC.

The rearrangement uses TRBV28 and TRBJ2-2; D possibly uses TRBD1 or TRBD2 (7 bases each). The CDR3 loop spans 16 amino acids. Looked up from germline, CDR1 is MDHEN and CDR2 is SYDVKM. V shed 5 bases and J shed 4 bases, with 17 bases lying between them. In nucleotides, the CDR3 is TGTGCCAGCAGTCCGACAGGGAGGGGCCTCACCGGGGAGCTGTTTTTT. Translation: CASSPTGRGLTGELFF.

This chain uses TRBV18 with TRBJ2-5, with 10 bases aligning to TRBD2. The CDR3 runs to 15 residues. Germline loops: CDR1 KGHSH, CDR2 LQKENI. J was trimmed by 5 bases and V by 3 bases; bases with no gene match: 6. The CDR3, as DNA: TGTGCCAGCTCACCGTTAGCGGGAGGCAGCGAGACCCAGTACTTC. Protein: CASSPLAGGSETQYF.

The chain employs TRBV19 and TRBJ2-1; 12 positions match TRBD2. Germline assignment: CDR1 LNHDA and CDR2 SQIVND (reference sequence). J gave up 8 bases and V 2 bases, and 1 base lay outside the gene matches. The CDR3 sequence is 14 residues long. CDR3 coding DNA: TGTGCCAGTAGTATACTAGCGGGAGGGCATGAGCAGTTCTTC. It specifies CASSILAGGHEQFF. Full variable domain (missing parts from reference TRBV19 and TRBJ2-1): DGGITQSPKYLFRKEGQNVTLSCEQNLNHDAMYWYRQDPGQGLRLIYYSQIVNDFQKGDIAEGYSVSREKKESFPLTVTSAQKNPTAFYLCASSILAGGHEQFFGPGTRLTVL.

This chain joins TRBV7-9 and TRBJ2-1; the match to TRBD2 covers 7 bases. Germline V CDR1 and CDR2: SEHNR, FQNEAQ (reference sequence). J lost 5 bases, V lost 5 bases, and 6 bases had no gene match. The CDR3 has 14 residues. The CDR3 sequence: CASSSGKGNNEQFF. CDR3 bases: TGTGCCAGCAGCAGCGGGAAGGGGAACAATGAGCAGTTCTTC.

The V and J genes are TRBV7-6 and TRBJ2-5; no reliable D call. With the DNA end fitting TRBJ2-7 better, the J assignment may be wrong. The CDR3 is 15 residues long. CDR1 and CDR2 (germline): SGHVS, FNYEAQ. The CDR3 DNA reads TGTGCCAGCAGCCCCTTGGAGACACGGTCCTACGAGCAGTACTTC. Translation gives CASSPLETRSYEQYF.

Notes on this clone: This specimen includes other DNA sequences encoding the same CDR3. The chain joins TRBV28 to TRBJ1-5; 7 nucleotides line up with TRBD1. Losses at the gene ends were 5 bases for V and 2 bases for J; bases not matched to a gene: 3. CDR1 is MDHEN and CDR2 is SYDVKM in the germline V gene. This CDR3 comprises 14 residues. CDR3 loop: CASSRGGGNQPQHF. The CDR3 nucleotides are TGTGCCAGCAGTCGAGGGGGCGGCAATCAGCCCCAGCATTTT.

CDR3 sequence: CASSSGTGPYGYTF. The CDR3, as DNA: TGTGCCAGCAGCAGTGGGACAGGCCCCTATGGCTACACCTTC. V usage is TRBV5-6 and J usage is TRBJ1-2; TRBD1 matches 8 bases. Germline trimming cut 4 bases from V and 4 bases from J; bases unmatched to any gene: 6. The CDR3 sequence is 14 residues long. The germline CDR1 and CDR2 sequences are SGHDT and YYEEEE.

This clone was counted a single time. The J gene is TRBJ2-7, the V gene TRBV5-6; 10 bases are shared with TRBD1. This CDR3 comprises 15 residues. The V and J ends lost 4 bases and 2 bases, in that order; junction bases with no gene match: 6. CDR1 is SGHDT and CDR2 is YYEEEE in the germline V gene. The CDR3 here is CASSVAGTGAYEQYF. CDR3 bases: TGTGCCAGCAGCGTAGCCGGGACAGGGGCCTACGAGCAGTACTTC.

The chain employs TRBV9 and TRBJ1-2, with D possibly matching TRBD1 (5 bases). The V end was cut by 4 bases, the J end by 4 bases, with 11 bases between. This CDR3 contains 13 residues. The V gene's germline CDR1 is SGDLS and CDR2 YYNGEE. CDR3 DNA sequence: TGTGCCAGCAGCACAGGTGGTGCCTATGGCTACACCTTC. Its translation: CASSTGGAYGYTF.

The CDR3 reads CASSPTGTGSNYGYTF. CDR3 nucleotides: TGTGCCAGCTCACCCACCGGGACAGGGTCCAACTATGGCTACACCTTC. V usage is TRBV18 and J usage is TRBJ1-2, with 9 bases aligning to TRBD1. CDR1 is KGHSH and CDR2 is LQKENI in the germline V gene. Unmatched junction bases numbered 7, after V lost 3 bases and J lost 2 bases. The CDR3 is made up of 16 amino acids.

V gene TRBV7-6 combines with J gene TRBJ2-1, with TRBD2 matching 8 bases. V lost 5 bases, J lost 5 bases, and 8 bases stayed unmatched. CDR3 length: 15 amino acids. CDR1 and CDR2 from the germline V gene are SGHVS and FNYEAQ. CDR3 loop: CASSATGTSNNEQFF. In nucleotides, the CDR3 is TGTGCCAGCAGCGCGACCGGGACTAGTAACAATGAGCAGTTCTTC.